The clone carrying this TCR beta chain showed up just a few times. Its specificity is not known. Amplification from RNA transcripts yielded the TCR beta CDR3 regions. After a first-round RT-PCR with HTBI primers, a second-round multiplex PCR was run. TCRdb analysed the multiplex PCR reads with MiXCR anew, one entry per CDR3 protein. The table has 200,000 to 250,000 distinct CDR3 sequences, around 50% seen once. The germline V gene has CDR1 SEHNR and CDR2 FQNEAQ (reference sequence). The CDR3 contains 16 residues. The trim removed 7 bases at V and 5 bases at J, leaving 15 bases unmatched. The source of the PBMCs was around 10 ml of fresh peripheral blood. The data stem from a study of Graves' ophthalmopathy and Graves' hyperthyroidism. Broader study findings: In blood, most expanded thyroid clonotypes above 0.001 frequency were also detected.

V gene TRBV7-9 combines with J gene TRBJ2-5, with 8 bases that match TRBD2. The sequenced sample consisted of peripheral blood. The TCR was taken from an adult man with Graves' ophthalmopathy. CDR3 sequence (DNA): TGTGCCAGCACCCCGTTCGTCGGGGGGGCCAGGGAGACCCAGTACTTC. It yields the protein CASTPFVGGARETQYF.